This section outlines one T cell receptor beta chain sequence together with its context. These data come from a study of blood T cell repertoires in COVID-19. Study summary: For recovered donors of Cohort 3, there were two negative PCRs, clearance, or symptom resolution. T cells, B-cell-depleted T cells, or PBMCs supplied cDNA or gDNA.

The repertoire was sequenced with immunoSEQ multiplex PCR; TCRdb's copy has only in-frame clones and lacks some. Of 200,000 to 250,000 clones listed, roughly nine tenths are singletons. The CDR3 runs to 12 residues. Germline CDR1 SGHDT, CDR2 YYEEEE. The germline V and J ends were trimmed by 8 bases and 5 bases, with 14 bases remaining between them. The participants were between about 18 and 100 years old and came from roughly 24 US areas. Categorization into cohorts depended on clinical history that participants reported. The chain links TRBV5-6 to TRBJ2-7; perhaps TRBD1 as D (5 bases). Sequencing was carried out using PBMCs or T cells enriched from blood (not recorded which). The sequence derives from a woman aged 50 to 60 in a cohort exposed to, infected with or recovered from COVID-19 (not recorded which). The CDR3: CASEGVGHEQYF. The CDR3, as DNA: TGTGCCAGTGAAGGGGTGGGCCACGAGCAGTACTTC.